The T cell receptor beta chain under discussion was sequenced for a study of blood T cell repertoires in COVID-19 (dated by TCRdb to 2020 to 2021). Regarding the complete study: The collaborator samples originated in the United States, Italy and Spain and spanned the acute and convalescent phases of COVID-19. The sample metadata nearly always contained a de-identified subject ID, COVID-19 status, age in years and sex. The repertoires were released in a freely available public database intended as a resource for research on the immune response to SARS-CoV-2. Where HLA class I and class II types were available, the types were taken from metadata supplied by the sample provider, not from assay-based typing. Subjects who had been exposed to COVID-19, were actively infected with it, or had recovered from it provided the deeply sampled blood TCRbeta repertoires that made up the dataset. Samples were obtained from the ongoing ImmuneRACE study (first 160 participants) and from about 1,300 subjects provided by 6 global collaborators. The prospective study material was composed of cDNA or gDNA derived from T cells, B-cell-depleted T cells, or PBMCs.

The paper's findings and limits, for the study overall: Clinical and demographic metadata were provided uncurated, with the amount varying by source and participant.

From cysteine to phenylalanine, the CDR3 is 13 amino acids long. Only CDR3 DNA remains: 39 bases, in frame from the first base. V sheds 5 bases and J sheds 8 bases, leaving 15 bases between their ends. Looking up the germline V gene (reference sequence) yields CDR1 LNHDA and CDR2 SQIVND. The collaborating institutions used their own protocols to collect whole blood in K2EDTA tubes. For TCRbeta analysis, collaborators shipped samples in one of three forms: frozen whole blood, isolated PBMCs, or DNA extracted from either of those sample types. Only one count was recorded for this clone. Its antigen is currently not known. No much larger clonotype is one base removed from it; base qualities were not supplied. The immunoSEQ Assay, a bias-controlled multiplex PCR, was used to amplify TCRbeta CDR3 regions from genomic DNA. Per the original workflow: Within the assay, amplification of reference gene primers was used to estimate how many nucleated cells each sample contained. To quantify the absolute abundance of each unique TCRbeta CDR3 rearrangement, sequence reads were collapsed and filtered. For each sample, productive Simpson clonality was calculated as the square root of Simpson's diversity index across productive rearrangements. TCRdb re-hosts the immuneACCESS table, in-frame sequences only. Its copies lack some clones; in the studies checked, an unresolved V gene accounts for under half of them, and the cause for the rest is not known. The V and J calls and clone size were taken over from that table, and D and trimming were inferred from the DNA. For this sample there are a few hundred thousand clones; 80% to 90% appear just once. The biggest ten clones account for 1% to 1.5% of the sample.

Sequencing was performed on peripheral blood. This receptor was taken from a middle-aged man with acute or convalescent COVID-19. The chain joins TRBV19 to TRBJ1-1; a weak D assignment points to TRBD1 (5 bases agree). CDR3 loop: CASSARPQGEAFF. DNA sequence: TGTGCCAGTAGTGCCCGGCCTCAGGGCGAAGCTTTCTTT.